This is a list of T cell receptor beta chains from one sample in a study of T-cell memory formation after mild COVID-19. TCRdb fed the 5' RACE reads into MiXCR, producing one record per CDR3 protein. The table shows approximately 200,000 distinct CDR3 sequences, with around 15% occurring only once. The sequenced sample consisted of PBMCs or a T cell subset sorted from them (not recorded which). The source is an adult woman who had mild COVID-19 (a few samples of this study predate the infection). Cell type and time point are not known. Each CDR3 is given with its conserved first and last residue. D genes are given only for firm matches. Size values are once, few and many counts, or a class for expanded clones, and some rows have none.

v_gene,j_gene,abundance,d_gene,CDR3nt,CDR3aa
TRBV29-1,TRBJ1-3,.,.,TGCAGCGTACGTTTTGACAGATACTCTGGAAACACCATATATTTT,CSVRFDRYSGNTIYF
TRBV3-1,TRBJ2-7,few,.,TGTGCCAGCAGCCCTGCGACTGTGTACGAGCAGTACTTC,CASSPATVYEQYF
TRBV9,TRBJ2-3,few,.,TGTGCCAGCAGCGTAGAGTTGGGGGAACTTAGCACAGATACGCAGTATTTT,CASSVELGELSTDTQYF
TRBV12-3/TRBV12-4,TRBJ2-7,many,TRBD2,TGTGCCAGCAGTAGAGGACTAGACTCCTACGAGCAGTACTTC,CASSRGLDSYEQYF
TRBV2,TRBJ2-6,.,TRBD1,TGTGCCAGCACTGGACAGGGGCAGGCTGGGGCCAACGTCCTGACTTTC,CASTGQGQAGANVLTF
TRBV3-1,TRBJ2-7,.,.,TGTGCCAGCAGCCAATTCCGGGGAAACTACGAGCAGTACTTC,CASSQFRGNYEQYF
TRBV4-3,TRBJ2-5,.,TRBD1,TGCGCCAGCAGCTACCGGCTAGGGACAGGGGGCGAGACCCAGTACTTC,CASSYRLGTGGETQYF
TRBV2,TRBJ2-1,.,TRBD1,TGTGCCAGCAGCCTGGACAGGGGTAAGAATGAGCAGTTCTTC,CASSLDRGKNEQFF
TRBV20-1,TRBJ2-7,.,.,TGCAGTGCTCGCCCTATAGAGCGGAGCCGCTCCTACGAGCAGTACTTC,CSARPIERSRSYEQYF
TRBV27,TRBJ2-5,.,TRBD2,TGTGCCAGCAGATCAGAGGGGGGACTAGCAAAAGAGACCCAGTACTTC,CASRSEGGLAKETQYF
TRBV5-1,TRBJ2-5,many,.,TGCGCCAGCAGCTACTCGATCCAAGAGACCCAGTACTTC,CASSYSIQETQYF
TRBV5-1,TRBJ2-7,few,.,TGCGCCAGCAGCTTGGCCCCGGGCATAGCCTACGAGCAGTACTTC,CASSLAPGIAYEQYF
TRBV5-4,TRBJ2-6,.,.,TGTGCCAGCAGCTTATCCTGGGGGGCCAACGTCCTGACTTTC,CASSLSWGANVLTF
TRBV24-1,TRBJ2-2,.,.,.,CATSDSAFLTFGELFF
TRBV6-5,TRBJ2-7,few,.,TGTGCCAGTGCTCGGTGGGAGACCTTCGGCCACGAGCAGTACTTC,CASARWETFGHEQYF
TRBV18,TRBJ2-3,many,TRBD1,TGTGCCAGCTCACCAGTTGGGACAGGGGTTGTTACAGATACGCAGTATTTT,CASSPVGTGVVTDTQYF
TRBV20-1,TRBJ1-1,.,TRBD1,TGCAGTGCTGGCGGGGACAGGGACACTGAAGCTTTCTTT,CSAGGDRDTEAFF
TRBV25-1,TRBJ1-1,.,.,TGTGCCAGCAGTGAATGGGGGGGACGGAAGAACACTGAAGCTTTCTTT,CASSEWGGRKNTEAFF
TRBV12-3/TRBV12-4,TRBJ2-1,few,TRBD1,TGTGCCAGCAGTTTAGGGGACAGGGCTCTGTTCTTC,CASSLGDRALFF
TRBV29-1,TRBJ2-2,few,TRBD1,TGCAGCGCCTCAGGACAGGGAAAGGGGTACGGGGTCACCGGGGAGCTGTTTTTT,CSASGQGKGYGVTGELFF
TRBV12-3/TRBV12-4,TRBJ2-5,few,.,TGTGCCAGCACCCCCAGACAGACCTTCCAAGAGACCCAGTACTTC,CASTPRQTFQETQYF
TRBV7-9,TRBJ2-1,.,TRBD1,TGTGCCAGCAGCCCCCAGGGGGCCCGCAGGAATGAGCAGTTCTTC,CASSPQGARRNEQFF
TRBV20-1,TRBJ2-7,few,.,TGCAGTGCTGGGTCCTCCTACGAGCAGTACTTC,CSAGSSYEQYF
TRBV5-1,TRBJ2-3,many,.,TGCGCCAGCAGCTCGGACAACACAGATACGCAGTATTTT,CASSSDNTDTQYF
TRBV9,TRBJ2-1,.,.,TGTGCCAGCAGCGTAGATCTAGACGCTGAGCAGTTCTTC,CASSVDLDAEQFF
TRBV20-1,TRBJ1-2,few,TRBD1,TGCAGTGCCGGGACAGGGAATGGCTACACCTTC,CSAGTGNGYTF
TRBV6-2/TRBV6-3,TRBJ2-2,.,TRBD2,TGTGCCGTACAACTAGCGGGGAGAACCGGGGAGCTGTTTTTT,CAVQLAGRTGELFF
TRBV6-5,TRBJ2-7,few,TRBD1,TGTGCCACCCTACCGGGACAGGGTGGGGAGCAGTACTTC,CATLPGQGGEQYF
TRBV7-2,TRBJ1-2,.,.,TGTGCCAGCAGCTTAGCGTTCAACAACCAGCCGGATGGCTACACCTTC,CASSLAFNNQPDGYTF
TRBV7-9,TRBJ2-4,.,.,TGTGCCAGCAGCTTTGAATTGGACAAAAACATTCAGTACTTC,CASSFELDKNIQYF
TRBV7-2,TRBJ2-5,few,TRBD1,TGTGCCAGCGGTTCGGGACAGGTCGTAGAGACCCAGTACTTC,CASGSGQVVETQYF
TRBV12-3/TRBV12-4,TRBJ1-2,.,.,TGTGCCAGCGAAGAATTGGGCTATGGCTACACCTTC,CASEELGYGYTF
TRBV2,TRBJ2-1,few,TRBD1,TGTGCCAGCAGGCGGACAGGGGGGGAAACGGATGAGCAGTTCTTC,CASRRTGGETDEQFF
TRBV7-6,TRBJ2-1,.,.,TGTGCCAGCAGCTTACAGGGGGGGAAACAGGTTCTGCCCGGCAATGAGCAGTTCTTC,CASSLQGGKQVLPGNEQFF
TRBV5-1,TRBJ1-6,few,.,TGCGCCAGCAGCTTGCTCGATTCACCCCTCCACTTT,CASSLLDSPLHF
TRBV10-3,TRBJ2-3,few,.,TGTGCCATCCGGGGGAGTGCCCTTAGCACAGATACGCAGTATTTT,CAIRGSALSTDTQYF
TRBV15,TRBJ1-5,few,TRBD1,TGTGCCACCAGCACCTTCCGGGACAGCAGTCAGCCCCAGCATTTT,CATSTFRDSSQPQHF
TRBV5-1,TRBJ2-2,few,.,TGCGCCAGCAGCTTCTTCGGAGGGCGCGACACCGGGGAGCTGTTTTTT,CASSFFGGRDTGELFF
TRBV5-5,TRBJ1-2,.,TRBD1,TGTGCCAGCAGACCGGGACAGGGGCGTGCTCCCTATGGCTACACCTTC,CASRPGQGRAPYGYTF
TRBV20-1,TRBJ1-1,.,.,TGCAGTGCTAGCCCCGGACACTTACACACTGAAGCTTTCTTT,CSASPGHLHTEAFF
TRBV4-2,TRBJ2-3,few,TRBD2,TGTGCCAGCAGCCAAAGCGGGACTAGCGGAGGCACAGATACGCAGTATTTT,CASSQSGTSGGTDTQYF
TRBV7-2,TRBJ2-7,.,TRBD1,TGTGCCAGCAGCGTAGGACAGGGGCTACACGAGCAGTACTTC,CASSVGQGLHEQYF
TRBV20-1,TRBJ1-5,.,.,TGCAGTGCGCTCAGGGTCCTCCAGGGGCCCCAGCATTTT,CSALRVLQGPQHF
TRBV9,TRBJ2-2,.,.,TGTGCCAGCAGCGTAGATCTGGGGGGACACACCGGGGAGCTGTTTTTT,CASSVDLGGHTGELFF
TRBV12-3/TRBV12-4,TRBJ2-1,few,TRBD2,TGTGCCAGCAGTTTAGGGGCGGGGGGTTTGAATGAGCAGTTCTTC,CASSLGAGGLNEQFF
TRBV12-3/TRBV12-4,TRBJ1-1,.,.,TGTGCCAGCAGTTTATTGGCAGACAACACTGAAGCTTTCTTT,CASSLLADNTEAFF
TRBV10-3,TRBJ2-3,few,TRBD2,TGTGCCTCCCGTCCGGGGGGGAACACAGATACGCAGTATTTT,CASRPGGNTDTQYF
TRBV5-5,TRBJ2-5,once,TRBD2,TGTGCCAGCAGCTCGGGGGGTAGGATAGAGACCCAGTACTTC,CASSSGGRIETQYF
TRBV30,TRBJ2-5,.,.,TGTGCCTGGAGTGGTACGGGGAGGCGTCAAGAGACCCAGTACTTC,CAWSGTGRRQETQYF
TRBV7-6,TRBJ2-1,.,.,TGTGCCAGCAGCTGGGCGTTGAGCAATGAGCAGTTCTTC,CASSWALSNEQFF
TRBV7-8,TRBJ2-1,few,.,TGTGCCAGCAGCTTAGAAGAGATCGGGTCCTACAATGAGCAGTTCTTC,CASSLEEIGSYNEQFF
TRBV5-1,TRBJ2-5,.,TRBD2,TGCGCCAGCAGCCCCCTTAGCGGGTTACCAGAGACCCAGTACTTC,CASSPLSGLPETQYF
TRBV30,TRBJ2-7,.,TRBD2,TGTGCCTGGAGTGTACCCAGCGGGAGGATAAACGAGCAGTACTTC,CAWSVPSGRINEQYF
TRBV5-1,TRBJ2-5,.,TRBD2,TGCGCCAGCAGCTTCGGACTAGCGGGGCAAGAGACCCAGTACTTC,CASSFGLAGQETQYF
TRBV9,TRBJ2-1,.,.,TGTGCCTCCGGCCGGGAACAAAGACGGGGAAACAATGAGCAGTTCTTC,CASGREQRRGNNEQFF
TRBV12-3/TRBV12-4,TRBJ2-1,few,TRBD1,TGTGCCAGCACCGCTCAGGGGGCAGGGTACAATGAGCAGTTCTTC,CASTAQGAGYNEQFF
TRBV24-1,TRBJ1-3,.,.,TGTGCCACCAACCACGGATCCTCTGGAAACACCATATATTTT,CATNHGSSGNTIYF
TRBV27,TRBJ1-2,few,.,TGTGCCCCAGGGCAGGACTATGGCTACACCTTC,CAPGQDYGYTF
TRBV5-1,TRBJ2-1,many,TRBD1,TGCGCCAGCAGCCCCACCGGGACAGGGCATGAGCAGTTCTTC,CASSPTGTGHEQFF
TRBV28,TRBJ1-6,few,TRBD1,TGTGCCAGCAGTTTGATTGACAGGGATGGATCACCCCTCCACTTT,CASSLIDRDGSPLHF